A single TCR beta chain is shown here with its context. Its antigen remains unidentified. This record comes from a study of shared clonotypes between healthy human individuals. The CDR3 length is 13 residues. The V and J ends lost 6 bases and 5 bases, in that order; junction bases with no gene match: 5. Per germline, CDR1 SQVTM and CDR2 ANQGSEA. Study-level points and caveats: Generation probabilities were higher for clonotypes shared across all four sorted-subset donors than for unshared ones.

This table comes from immunoSEQ multiplex PCR, and its TCRdb copy is limited to in-frame clones, with some not included. Seen here are nearly 1 million clones, approximately 80% observed once, and the top ten hold around 1.4%. The sequence was obtained from a man aged 18 to 30 in good health. The rearrangement uses TRBV29-1 and TRBJ1-4; 8 bases are a match to TRBD1. Sequenced input: memory CD4+ T cells sorted from blood. Sample subset: CD45RA-negative fraction. This CDR3 is CSVGTGQNEKLFF. DNA of the CDR3: TGCAGCGTCGGGACAGGCCAGAATGAAAAACTGTTTTTT.